The T cell receptor (beta chain) under discussion was sequenced for a study of T cell responses to AZD1222 COVID-19 vaccine (TCRdb year 2021). Describing the broader study: Because spike-specific TCR depth and breadth did not differ between the two schedules, AZD1222 recipients who got a second dose at roughly 4 weeks were pooled with those who got a second dose at roughly 12 weeks. Trial participants were enrolled into age subgroups of 18-55, 56-69 and 70-plus years, which contained approximately 150, 28 and 58 TCR-sequenced participants, respectively. A total of approximately 240 trial participants underwent TCR sequencing, of whom about 200 received two doses of AZD1222 and 26 received two doses of the MenACWY control vaccine.

The germline V gene supplies CDR1 SNHLY and CDR2 FYNNEI. V sheds 6 bases and J sheds 2 bases, leaving 7 bases between their ends. The CDR3 numbers 12 residues from cysteine through phenylalanine. Left in the record is the CDR3 DNA by itself, 36 bases read in frame from the first base. The time point label, read with the paper, signifies: baseline before first vaccination. Samples from vaccinated people were obtained from the UK trials COV001 and COV002, which included a single-blind randomized controlled phase 2/3 trial of AZD1222 (ChAdOx1 nCoV-19) in healthy adults. For TCRbeta chain sequencing, PBMC samples from trial participants were taken at day 0 and at day 28 after the second dose. The CDR3 regions of human TCRbeta chains were subjected to immunosequencing. Under the source paper's analysis protocol: TCRs in the repertoires were matched against a reference library of SARS-CoV-2-specific TCRs that had been generated with the MIRA antigen-specificity platform. Breadth was defined as the fraction of unique TCRs that were SARS-CoV-2-associated. Depth was defined as the fraction of total T cells that were SARS-CoV-2-associated. Using the MIRA data, each spike-specific TCR was assigned both to the spike region to which the TCR was reactive and to a CD4 or CD8 class. Log10-transformed breadth and depth values were compared by one-way ANOVA with Sidak's multiple comparisons tests. Here the immuneACCESS table is served through TCRdb, limited to in-frame sequences with V and J called. Missing clones are a known gap in these copies; in checked studies unresolved V genes cover under half, and the rest lacks a known reason. From that table come the V and J calls and clone size; the DNA was used to work out D and trimming. For this sample the table gives 90,000 to 130,000 clones, of which 85% to 90% were detected only once. The ten largest clones add up to 3% to 3.5% of the sample.

Notes on this clone: No cognate antigen has been identified for it. Base quality data are lacking; no much larger clone is found one base away.

The paper as a whole reports these results and caveats: Because no samples from the day 14 peak response were available, repertoires could be characterized only after the peak T cell response. Conclusions about previously exposed vaccinees were limited because only 6 or 7 AZD1222 recipients were SARS-CoV-2 seropositive at baseline. After two AZD1222 doses, spike-specific TCR breadth and depth were significantly higher than at day 0 and than in MenACWY recipients. Nearly half of unique spike-specific TCRs reportedly recognized epitopes outside regions mutated in the B.1.351 and B.1.1.7 variants. Participants were mostly white British, with more females than males. The authors suggested clonal diversity may have been underestimated. The whole spike protein was spanned by vaccine-associated CD4 TCRs, and dominant responses were seen in regions 160-218 and 743-854. The 56-69-year group was small, and its depth increase did not reach significance, likely because of low power.

The chain is encoded by TRBV2 joined to TRBJ1-1, with the D gene not confidently named. The sequencing here drew on peripheral blood, taken on day 0 of AZD1222 vaccination. This sequence originates from an adult in good health. The sequenced DNA: TGTGCCAGCAGACAGCTAAACACTGAAGCTTTCTTT. Its product reads: CASRQLNTEAFF.